This entry lists 10 T cell receptor beta chains sequenced from one sample in a study of blood T cell repertoires in COVID-19. Generated by immunoSEQ multiplex PCR, the TCRdb table keeps only in-frame clones and is missing some. The table has 80,000 or so clones, more than 65% seen once. Sequencing was carried out using peripheral blood. These receptors came from a man older than 75 with acute or convalescent COVID-19.

Points on this clone: This sample includes further DNA sequences coding for the same CDR3. CDR3 region: CATSDRQGGTDTQYF. The CDR3 bases are TGTGCCACCAGTGACCGACAGGGGGGCACAGATACGCAGTATTTT. The chain combines TRBV24-1 with TRBJ2-3; the match to TRBD1 covers 9 bases. This CDR3 contains 15 residues. Germline V gene lookup returns CDR1 KGHDR and CDR2 SFDVKD. The junction had 2 bases not matched to a gene; V was cut back by 4 bases and J by 1 base.

The rearrangement joins TRBV4-1 to TRBJ2-6; 7 bases are a match to TRBD1. In germline, CDR1 is MGHRA, CDR2 YSYEKL. V lost 0 bases to trimming and J lost 4 bases; unmatched junction nucleotides: 9. The CDR3 extends over 18 amino acids. This CDR3 reads CASSQDRRGLSGANVLTF. As DNA, the CDR3 is TGCGCCAGCAGCCAAGATCGTAGGGGGCTTTCGGGGGCCAACGTCCTGACTTTC.

The J gene is TRBJ2-7, the V gene TRBV19, with TRBD2 as a possible D gene (6 bases). V dropped 6 bases and J dropped 4 bases, with 13 bases sitting between them. This CDR3 has 13 residues. Germline CDR1 reads LNHDA; CDR2 reads SQIVND (reference sequence). The CDR3 loop is CASRPLGGYEQYF. The CDR3 nucleotides read TGTGCCAGTAGACCCCTCGGGGGATACGAGCAGTACTTC. Using reference TRBV19 and TRBJ2-7 for the parts outside the CDR3, the full variable domain is DGGITQSPKYLFRKEGQNVTLSCEQNLNHDAMYWYRQDPGQGLRLIYYSQIVNDFQKGDIAEGYSVSREKKESFPLTVTSAQKNPTAFYLCASRPLGGYEQYFGPGTRLTVT.

This clone appeared once. The genes are TRBV5-1 and TRBJ1-3; D gene unclear. This CDR3 contains 15 residues. Trimming took 0 bases from V and 0 from J, leaving 7 bases between them. CDR1 SGHRS and CDR2 YFSETQ come from the germline V gene. CDR3 sequence: CASSLDGSSGNTIYF. The CDR3 DNA is TGCGCCAGCAGCTTGGACGGGAGCTCTGGAAACACCATATATTTT.

The CDR3 DNA is TGTGCCTGGAGTGTTTTCCGGGTTGAGGCCCAAGAGACCCAGTACTTC. It encodes CAWSVFRVEAQETQYF. The chain carries TRBV30 and TRBJ2-5, with D uncertain. The V gene's germline CDR1 is GTSNPN and CDR2 SVGIG (reference sequence). The CDR3 contains 16 residues. The germline V and J ends were trimmed by 0 bases and 1 base, with 15 bases remaining between them.

The J gene is TRBJ2-5, the V gene TRBV19; D might be TRBD1 (5 bases). Germline-derived CDR1 and CDR2 are LNHDA and SQIVND (reference sequence). CDR3 length: 13 amino acids. V was clipped by 6 bases and J by 2 bases, with 10 bases between them. The CDR3 region is CASRSTEQETQYF. The DNA of the CDR3 is TGTGCCAGTAGGTCGACAGAGCAAGAGACCCAGTACTTC.

The rearrangement joins TRBV3-1 (or the pseudogene TRBV3-2) to TRBJ2-1, with D perhaps TRBD1 (5 bases). V was shortened by 3 bases and J by 10 bases, with 16 bases between the two germline ends. The CDR3 consists of 14 residues. Germline CDR1 is LGHDT and CDR2 is YNNKEL (reference sequence). CDR3 DNA sequence: TGTGCCAGCAGCCATAATGATGGCAGGGAAGAGCAGTTCTTC. Residues: CASSHNDGREEQFF.

The chain uses TRBV2 and TRBJ1-2; D is unclear. Germline CDR1 and CDR2: SNHLY and FYNNEI. Trimming shortened V by 3 bases and J by 1 base, and 3 bases separated the two germline ends. This CDR3 is built from 12 residues. The CDR3 DNA sequence: TGTGCCAGCAGTGACAGTAACTATGGCTACACCTTC. Protein: CASSDSNYGYTF.

The chain has TRBV5-1 and TRBJ2-1; D uncertain. The CDR3 covers 12 residues. Germline CDR1 is SGHRS and CDR2 is YFSETQ. The V gene lost 3 bases and the J gene lost 4 bases, with 5 bases spanning the gap. This CDR3 reads CASSSGYNEQFF. The DNA of the CDR3 is TGCGCCAGCAGCTCCGGGTACAATGAGCAGTTCTTC.

CDR3 residues: CASSLSPGGIGSPLHF. Written as DNA, the CDR3 is TGTGCCAGCAGCTTATCCCCCGGGGGGATAGGATCACCCCTCCACTTT. The chain has TRBV7-3 and TRBJ1-6, with a possible D match to TRBD1 (5 bases). V was trimmed by 2 bases and J by 10 bases, leaving 18 bases between them. CDR1 and CDR2 from the germline V gene are SGHTA and FQGTGA. The CDR3 loop spans 16 amino acids.